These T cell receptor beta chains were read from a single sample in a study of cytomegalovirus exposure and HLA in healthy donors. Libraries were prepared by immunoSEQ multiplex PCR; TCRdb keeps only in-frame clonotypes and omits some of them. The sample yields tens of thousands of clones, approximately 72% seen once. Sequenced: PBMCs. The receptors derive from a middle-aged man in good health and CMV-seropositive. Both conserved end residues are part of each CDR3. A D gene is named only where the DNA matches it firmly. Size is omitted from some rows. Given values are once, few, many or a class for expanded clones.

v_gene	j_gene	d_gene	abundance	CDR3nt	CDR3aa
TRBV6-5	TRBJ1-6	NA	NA	TGTGCCAGCAATTCGGGTGGACCCCTCCACTTT	CASNSGGPLHF
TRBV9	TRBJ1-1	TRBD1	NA	TGTGCCAGCAGCGTAGTGACAGGGGCTTTCTTT	CASSVVTGAFF
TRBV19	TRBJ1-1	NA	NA	TGTGCCAGTAGTATTCTCCGCCAGGGGAGATTCACTGAAGCTTTCTTT	CASSILRQGRFTEAFF
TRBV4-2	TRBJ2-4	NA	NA	TGTGCCAGCAGCCAAGGGGTAGCGGTAGCCAAAAACATTCAGTACTTC	CASSQGVAVAKNIQYF
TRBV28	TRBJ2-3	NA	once	TGTGCCAGTAAAACAGCCCTCGGCACAGATACGCAGTATTTT	CASKTALGTDTQYF
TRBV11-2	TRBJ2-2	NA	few	TGTGCCAGCAGCCGAAGGGGTAACACCGGGGAGCTGTTTTTT	CASSRRGNTGELFF
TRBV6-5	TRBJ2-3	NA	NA	TGTGCCAGCAGGGGCACCGGGCGGGTAACGCAGTATTTT	CASRGTGRVTQYF
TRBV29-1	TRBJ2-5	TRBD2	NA	TGCAGCGTTGTGCGGGGGGGTACCCAAGAGACCCAGTACTTC	CSVVRGGTQETQYF
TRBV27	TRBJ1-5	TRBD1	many	TGTGCCAGCAGACCCACAGGGGGCCATCAGCCCCAGCATTTT	CASRPTGGHQPQHF
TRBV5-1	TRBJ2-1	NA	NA	TGCGCCAGCAGCCGTAGCGCGACCGGCAATGAGCAGTTCTTC	CASSRSATGNEQFF
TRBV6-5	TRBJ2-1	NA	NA	TGTGCCAGCAGCCTTGGGGCAGGGGAGAATGAGCAGTTCTTC	CASSLGAGENEQFF
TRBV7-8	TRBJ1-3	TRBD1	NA	TGTGCCAGCAGCTTAGGAGGGACAGGGGTTTCTGGAAACACCATATATTTT	CASSLGGTGVSGNTIYF
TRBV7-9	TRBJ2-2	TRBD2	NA	TGTGCCAGCAGCTTAGGAACTAGCGGGGCCGGGGAGCTGTTTTTT	CASSLGTSGAGELFF
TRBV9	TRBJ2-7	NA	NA	TGTGCAAGCCGCTCCCAGGGGCCCAGCTCCTACGAGCAGTACTTC	CASRSQGPSSYEQYF
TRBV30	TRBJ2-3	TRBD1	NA	TGTGCCTGGGATACGGGACAGGGGAGGACAGATACGCAGTATTTT	CAWDTGQGRTDTQYF
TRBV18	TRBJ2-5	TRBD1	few	TGTGCCAGCTCACCACAGGGGGCCGGAGAGACCCAGTACTTC	CASSPQGAGETQYF
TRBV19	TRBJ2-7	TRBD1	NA	TGTGCCAGTAGTCAGGGACAGGGGAGGATCTACGAGCAGTACTTC	CASSQGQGRIYEQYF
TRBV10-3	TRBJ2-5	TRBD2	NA	TGTGCCATCAGCGCGGGACTAGCGGGAGGACCCGCGGAGACCCAGTACTTC	CAISAGLAGGPAETQYF
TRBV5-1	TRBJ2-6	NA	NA	TGCGCCAGCAGCTTGGCCGAGGGTCCCTCTGGGGCCAACGTCCTGACTTTC	CASSLAEGPSGANVLTF
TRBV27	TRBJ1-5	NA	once	TGTGCCAGCAGTTTGGCAGGATATAGCAATCAGCCCCAGCATTTT	CASSLAGYSNQPQHF
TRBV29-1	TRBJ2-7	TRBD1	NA	TGCAGCGCCAGGACAGGGAACGAGCAGTACTTC	CSARTGNEQYF
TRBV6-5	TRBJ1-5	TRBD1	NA	TGTGCCAGCAGGGTTCAGGGGGCCCATCAGCCCCAGCATTTT	CASRVQGAHQPQHF
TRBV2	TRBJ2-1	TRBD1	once	TGTGCCAGCAGCGGACAGGGGTACAATGAGCAGTTCTTC	CASSGQGYNEQFF
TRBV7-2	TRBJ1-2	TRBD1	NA	TGTGCCAGCAGCTTAGATTGGACAGGGGGCAACTATGGCTACACCTTC	CASSLDWTGGNYGYTF
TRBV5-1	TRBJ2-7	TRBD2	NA	TGCGCCAGCAGCTTGGGGGTGGGACTAGCCTACGAGCAGTACTTC	CASSLGVGLAYEQYF
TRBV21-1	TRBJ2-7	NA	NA	TGTGCCAGCAGCAAATCGCCAACCGGGACTAGCTACGAGCAGTACTTC	CASSKSPTGTSYEQYF
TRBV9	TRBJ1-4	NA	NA	TGTGCCAGCAGCGTAGTGGGGGCCCCTGATGAAAAACTGTTTTTT	CASSVVGAPDEKLFF
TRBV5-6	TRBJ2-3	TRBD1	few	TGTGCCAGCAGCTGGGAGACAGGGAAAAGGTATTTT	CASSWETGKRYF
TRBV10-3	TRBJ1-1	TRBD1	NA	TGTGCCATCAGTGAGGGACAGGGCCAAGCTTTCTTT	CAISEGQGQAFF
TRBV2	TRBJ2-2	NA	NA	TGTGCCAGCACTGTCGAACGAGGAACCGGGGAGCTGTTTTTT	CASTVERGTGELFF
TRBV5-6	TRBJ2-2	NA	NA	TGTGCCAGCAGCTGGAGTGCGGACACCGGGGAGCTGTTTTTT	CASSWSADTGELFF
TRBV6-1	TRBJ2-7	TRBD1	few	TGTGCCAGCAGGCCCAGACAGGGACCCTACGAGCAGTACTTC	CASRPRQGPYEQYF
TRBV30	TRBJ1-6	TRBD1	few	TGTGCCGCGGACCTGGACAGGGTGTATTCACCCCTCCACTTT	CAADLDRVYSPLHF
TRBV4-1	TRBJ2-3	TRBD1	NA	TGCGCCAGCAGCGGACGGGACAGGGGCACAGATACGCAGTATTTT	CASSGRDRGTDTQYF
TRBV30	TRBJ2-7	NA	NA	TGTGCCTGGAGGGCGGGAGGAGGGGGCGGGCAGTACTTC	CAWRAGGGGGQYF
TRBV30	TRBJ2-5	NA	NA	TGTGCCTGGAGTGTGTCGGGAGTGGCGGAAGAGACCCAGTACTTC	CAWSVSGVAEETQYF
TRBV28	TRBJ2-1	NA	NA	TGCGACAGCAGTTTGGAGACTATAGAAGGGTATTACAATGAGCAGTTCTTC	CDSSLETIEGYYNEQFF
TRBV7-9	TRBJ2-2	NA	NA	TGTGCCAGCTACGGCAGGGGCACCGGGGAGCTGTTTTTT	CASYGRGTGELFF
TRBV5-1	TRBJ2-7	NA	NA	TGCGCCAGCAGCTTCCCTGTGGCCGGGGACGAGCAGTACTTC	CASSFPVAGDEQYF
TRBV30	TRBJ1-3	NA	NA	TGTGCCTGGAGTGTAGGGGGGGCGCCGGACGGAAACACCATATATTTT	CAWSVGGAPDGNTIYF
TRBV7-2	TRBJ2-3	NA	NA	TGTGCCAGCAGCTTAACCGTAATCAGGATTAGCACAGATACGCAGTATTTT	CASSLTVIRISTDTQYF
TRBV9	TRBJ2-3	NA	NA	TGTGCCAGCAGCGTAGTGGTCGGGAGCACAGATACGCAGTATTTT	CASSVVVGSTDTQYF
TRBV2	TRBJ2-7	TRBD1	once	TGTGCAGGGGGACAGGGGGAGACCGAGCAGTACTTC	CAGGQGETEQYF
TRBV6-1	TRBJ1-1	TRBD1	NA	TGTGCCAGCAGTTCCTTGGGGACAGATGGCACTGAAGCTTTCTTT	CASSSLGTDGTEAFF
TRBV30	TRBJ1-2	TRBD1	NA	TGTGCCTGGAGCGGGACAGGGGGCAGGGAAGGCTACACCTTC	CAWSGTGGREGYTF
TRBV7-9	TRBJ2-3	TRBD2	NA	TGTGCCAGCAGCGGAGGGACTAGCGGCACAGATACGCAGTATTTT	CASSGGTSGTDTQYF
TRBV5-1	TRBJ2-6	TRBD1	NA	TGCGCCAGCAGCACTGGACAGGGCTCCTCTGGGGCCAACGTCCTGACTTTC	CASSTGQGSSGANVLTF
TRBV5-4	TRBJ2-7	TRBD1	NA	TGTGCCAGCAGCACGGACAGGGCGGTCTACGAGCAGTACTTC	CASSTDRAVYEQYF
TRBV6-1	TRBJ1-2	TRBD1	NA	TGTGCCAGCAGCCCCACAGGGGGCGACCCTCGTGGCTACACCTTC	CASSPTGGDPRGYTF
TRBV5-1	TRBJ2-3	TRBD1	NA	TGCGCCAGCAGCCCGACAGGGGTTGCAGATACGCAGTATTTT	CASSPTGVADTQYF
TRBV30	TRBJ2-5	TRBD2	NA	TGTGCCTGGAGTGTAGCTAGCGGGGAGACCCAGTACTTC	CAWSVASGETQYF
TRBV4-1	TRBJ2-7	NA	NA	TGCGATAGCAGCAAAGAAGCAGGAAAAGGCTACTACGAGCAGTACTTC	CDSSKEAGKGYYEQYF
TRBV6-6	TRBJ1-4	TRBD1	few	TGTGCCAGCAGTTACTCCGGGACAGGGGGCAGGGAAAAACTGTTTTTT	CASSYSGTGGREKLFF
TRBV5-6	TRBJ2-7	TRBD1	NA	TGTGCCAGCAGCGCCCGGGACAGGGGGCCCGAGCAGTACTTC	CASSARDRGPEQYF
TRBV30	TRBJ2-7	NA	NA	TGTGCCTGGAGTGCCCTTGCGGTAGTAGACGAGCAGTACTTC	CAWSALAVVDEQYF
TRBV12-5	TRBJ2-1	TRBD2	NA	TGTGCTAGTGGTTTACCCAGTCCCCCCGGGGGGTACTACAATGAGCAGTTCTTC	CASGLPSPPGGYYNEQFF
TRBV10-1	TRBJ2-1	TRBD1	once	TGCGCCAGCAGTGAGTCGGGGACAGGGACCTACAATGAGCAGTTCTTC	CASSESGTGTYNEQFF
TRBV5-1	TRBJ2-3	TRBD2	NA	TGCGCCAGCAGCTTGGCCTTCACTAGCGGTAGCACAGATACGCAGTATTTT	CASSLAFTSGSTDTQYF
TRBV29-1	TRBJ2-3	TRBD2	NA	TGCAGCGTGTCGGGACTAGTCACAGATACGCAGTATTTT	CSVSGLVTDTQYF
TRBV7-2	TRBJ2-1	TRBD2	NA	TGTGCCGCCGCACGGCTAGCGGGGGAGGGATCCTACAATGAGCAGTTCTTC	CAAARLAGEGSYNEQFF